The clone carrying this T cell receptor beta chain was counted ten times or more. Antigen specificity is unknown. This entry belongs to a study of Graves' ophthalmopathy and Graves' hyperthyroidism. Whole-study findings and limits: Classification of ophthalmopathy versus stable hyperthyroidism by a 13-signature model yielded 85% to 90% sensitivity and around 77% specificity. Ophthalmopathy progression was predicted with 70% to 71% sensitivity and about 72% specificity.

The CDR3 contains 15 residues. Germline values: CDR1 MRHNA, CDR2 SNTAGT. V was clipped by 9 bases and J by 4 bases, with 21 bases between them. Researchers took RNA transcripts and amplified TCR beta CDR3 regions from them. The library came from an HTBI-primed first-round RT-PCR and a second-round multiplex PCR. TCRdb re-derived calls from the multiplex PCR reads in MiXCR, one entry per CDR3 protein. The sample has about 370,000 distinct CDR3 sequences, about 17% seen once. The receptor's source is an adult woman with stable Graves' hyperthyroidism. This sequence joins TRBV6-4 and TRBJ1-2; perhaps TRBD1 as D (5 bases). Sequencing was carried out using peripheral blood. CDR3 protein: CASERTNRRVYGYTF. DNA for the CDR3: TGTGCCAGTGAGCGAACGAACAGGAGAGTCTATGGCTACACCTTC.